A single T cell receptor beta chain is shown here with its context. V trimming: 2 bases; J trimming: 11 bases; junction bases outside the gene matches: 12. Germline V CDR1 and CDR2: SGHDT, YYEEEE. The CDR3 length is 14 residues. This record comes from a study of blood T cell repertoires in COVID-19. This table comes from immunoSEQ multiplex PCR, and its TCRdb copy is limited to in-frame clones, with some not included. The data contain approximately 260,000 clones, approximately 92% of them seen just once; the ten biggest clones take up around 4.6%. Sequencing was carried out using peripheral blood. This TCR was sampled from a middle-aged woman who had recovered from COVID-19. V and J are TRBV5-6 and TRBJ1-1; 7 positions match TRBD1. The chain's CDR3 is CASSFLQGGLGAFF. CDR3 nucleotide sequence: TGTGCCAGCAGCTTCCTCCAGGGGGGATTAGGGGCTTTCTTT.